This TCR beta chain came from a study of blood T cell repertoires in COVID-19. Study details: Sites across the United States, Italy and Spain contributed samples from acute and convalescent COVID-19. PBMCs, B-cell-depleted T cells, or T cells provided the cDNA or gDNA that made up the material.

To note about this clone: One junction end does not reproduce the germline sequence, and a read error may be involved.

Data came from immunoSEQ multiplex PCR; TCRdb stores just in-frame clones and leaves some out. The sample carries 120,000 to 150,000 clones, over 75% recorded once. This clonotype originated in a woman aged 55-70 years with COVID-19, enrolled during active disease. Input material: peripheral blood.

The CDR3 here is CASTASTGQKFF. The CDR3 DNA reads TGTGCCAGCACCGCATCGACGGGACAGAAATTCTTT. The chain carries TRBV13 and TRBJ1-3, with TRBD1 identical over 7 bases. The CDR3 extends over 12 amino acids. Looked up from germline, CDR1 is PRHDT and CDR2 is FYEKMQ (reference sequence).